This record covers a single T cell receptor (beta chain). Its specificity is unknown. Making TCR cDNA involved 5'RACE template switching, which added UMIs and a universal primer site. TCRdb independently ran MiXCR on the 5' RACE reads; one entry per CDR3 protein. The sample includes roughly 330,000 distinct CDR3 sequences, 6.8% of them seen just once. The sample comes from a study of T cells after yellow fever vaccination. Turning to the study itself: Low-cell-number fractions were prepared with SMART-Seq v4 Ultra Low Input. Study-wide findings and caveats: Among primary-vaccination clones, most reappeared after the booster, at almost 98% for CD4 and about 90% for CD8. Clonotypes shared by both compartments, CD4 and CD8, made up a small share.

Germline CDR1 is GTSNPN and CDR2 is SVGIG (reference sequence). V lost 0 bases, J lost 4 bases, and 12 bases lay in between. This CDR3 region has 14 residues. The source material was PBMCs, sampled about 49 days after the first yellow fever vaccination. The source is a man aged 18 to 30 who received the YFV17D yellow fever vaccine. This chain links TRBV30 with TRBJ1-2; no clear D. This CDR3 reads CAWSVRRVGYGYTF. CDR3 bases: TGTGCCTGGAGTGTACGCCGGGTGGGCTATGGCTACACCTTC.